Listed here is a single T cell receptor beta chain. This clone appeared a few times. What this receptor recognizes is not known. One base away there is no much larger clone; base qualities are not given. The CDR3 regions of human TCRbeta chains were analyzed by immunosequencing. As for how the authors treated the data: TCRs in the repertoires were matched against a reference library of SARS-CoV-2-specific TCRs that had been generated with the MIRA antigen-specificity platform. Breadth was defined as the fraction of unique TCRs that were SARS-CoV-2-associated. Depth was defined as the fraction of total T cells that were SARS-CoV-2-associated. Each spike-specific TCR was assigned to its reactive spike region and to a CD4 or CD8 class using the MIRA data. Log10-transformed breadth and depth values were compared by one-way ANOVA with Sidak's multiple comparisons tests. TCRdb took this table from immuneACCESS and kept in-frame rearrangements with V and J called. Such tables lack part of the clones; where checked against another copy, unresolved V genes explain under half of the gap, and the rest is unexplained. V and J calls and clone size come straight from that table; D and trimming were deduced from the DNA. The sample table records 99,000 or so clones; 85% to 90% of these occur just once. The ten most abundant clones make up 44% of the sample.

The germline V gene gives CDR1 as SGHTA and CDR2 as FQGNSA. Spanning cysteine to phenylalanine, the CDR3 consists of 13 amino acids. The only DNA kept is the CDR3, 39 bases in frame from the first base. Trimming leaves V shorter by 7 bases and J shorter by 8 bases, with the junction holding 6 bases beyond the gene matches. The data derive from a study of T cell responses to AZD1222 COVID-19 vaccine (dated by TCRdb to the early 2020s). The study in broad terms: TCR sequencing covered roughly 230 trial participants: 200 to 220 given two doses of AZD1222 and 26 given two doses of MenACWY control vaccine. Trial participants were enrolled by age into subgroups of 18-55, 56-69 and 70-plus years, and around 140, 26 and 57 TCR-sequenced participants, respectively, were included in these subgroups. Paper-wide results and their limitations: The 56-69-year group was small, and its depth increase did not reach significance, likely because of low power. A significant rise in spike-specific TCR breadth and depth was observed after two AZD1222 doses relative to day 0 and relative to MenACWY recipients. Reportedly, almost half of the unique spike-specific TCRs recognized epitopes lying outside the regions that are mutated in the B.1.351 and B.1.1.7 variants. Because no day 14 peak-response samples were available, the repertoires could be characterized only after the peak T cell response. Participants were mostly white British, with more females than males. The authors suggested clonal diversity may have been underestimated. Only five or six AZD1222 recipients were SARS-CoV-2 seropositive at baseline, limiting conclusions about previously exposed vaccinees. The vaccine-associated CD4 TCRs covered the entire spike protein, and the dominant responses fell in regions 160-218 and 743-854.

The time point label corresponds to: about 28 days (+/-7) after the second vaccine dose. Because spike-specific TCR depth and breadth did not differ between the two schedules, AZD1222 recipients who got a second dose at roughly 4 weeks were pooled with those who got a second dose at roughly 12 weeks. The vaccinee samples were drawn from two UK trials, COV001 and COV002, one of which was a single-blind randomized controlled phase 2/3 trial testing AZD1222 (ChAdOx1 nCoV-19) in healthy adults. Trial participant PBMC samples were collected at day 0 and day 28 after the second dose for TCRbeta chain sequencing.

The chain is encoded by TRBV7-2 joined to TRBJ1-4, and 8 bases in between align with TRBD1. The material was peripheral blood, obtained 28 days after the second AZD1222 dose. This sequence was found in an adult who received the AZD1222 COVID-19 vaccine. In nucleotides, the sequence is TGTGCCAGCACCGGACAGGGTGGGGAAAAACTGTTTTTT. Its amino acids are CASTGQGGEKLFF.